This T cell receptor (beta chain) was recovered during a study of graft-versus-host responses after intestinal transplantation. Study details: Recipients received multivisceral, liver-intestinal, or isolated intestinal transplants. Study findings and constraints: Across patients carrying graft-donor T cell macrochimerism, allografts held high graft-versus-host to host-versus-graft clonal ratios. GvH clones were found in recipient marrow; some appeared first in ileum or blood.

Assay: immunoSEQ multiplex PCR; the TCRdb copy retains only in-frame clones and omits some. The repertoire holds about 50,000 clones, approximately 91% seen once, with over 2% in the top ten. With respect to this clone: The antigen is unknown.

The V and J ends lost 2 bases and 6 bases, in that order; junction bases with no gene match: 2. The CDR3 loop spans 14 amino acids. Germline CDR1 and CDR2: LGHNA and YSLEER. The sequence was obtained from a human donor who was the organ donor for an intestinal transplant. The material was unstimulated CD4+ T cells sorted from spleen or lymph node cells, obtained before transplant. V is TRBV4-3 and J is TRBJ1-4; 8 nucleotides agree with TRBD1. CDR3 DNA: TGCGCCAGCAGCCAAATGACAGGGGATGAAAAACTGTTTTTT. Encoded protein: CASSQMTGDEKLFF.